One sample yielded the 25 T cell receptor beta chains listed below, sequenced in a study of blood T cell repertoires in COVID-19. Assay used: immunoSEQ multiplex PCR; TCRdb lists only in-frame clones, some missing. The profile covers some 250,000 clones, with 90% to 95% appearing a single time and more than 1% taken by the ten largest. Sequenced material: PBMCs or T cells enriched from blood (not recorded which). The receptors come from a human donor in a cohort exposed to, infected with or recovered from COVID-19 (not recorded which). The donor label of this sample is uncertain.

CDR3: CASSSGLAGAQFF. The CDR3 DNA sequence: TGTGCCAGCAGCTCGGGACTAGCGGGGGCGCAGTTCTTC. This chain connects TRBV7-9 to TRBJ2-1, with 14 bases aligning to TRBD2. The junction had 2 bases not matched to a gene; V was cut back by 4 bases and J by 12 bases. Germline-derived CDR1 and CDR2 are SEHNR and FQNEAQ (reference sequence). This CDR3 comprises 13 residues.

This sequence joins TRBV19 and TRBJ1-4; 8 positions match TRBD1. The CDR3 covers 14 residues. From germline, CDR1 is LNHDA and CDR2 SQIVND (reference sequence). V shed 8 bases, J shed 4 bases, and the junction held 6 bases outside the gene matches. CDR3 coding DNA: TGTGCCAGTCGACAGGGGACGATTAATGAAAAACTGTTTTTT. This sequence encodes CASRQGTINEKLFF.

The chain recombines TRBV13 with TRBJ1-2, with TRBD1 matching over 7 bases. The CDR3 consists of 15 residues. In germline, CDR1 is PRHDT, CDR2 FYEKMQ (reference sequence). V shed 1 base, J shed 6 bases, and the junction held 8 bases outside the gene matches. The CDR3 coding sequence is TGTGCCAGCAGCTTAGCCTCGGGACAGCGGGATGGCTACACCTTC. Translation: CASSLASGQRDGYTF.

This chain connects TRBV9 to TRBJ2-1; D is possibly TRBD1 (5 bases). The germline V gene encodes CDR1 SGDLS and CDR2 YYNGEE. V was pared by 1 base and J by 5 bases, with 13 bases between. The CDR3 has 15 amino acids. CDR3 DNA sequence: TGTGCCAGCAGCGTAATGCCAGGACATGACAATGAGCAGTTCTTC. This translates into CASSVMPGHDNEQFF.

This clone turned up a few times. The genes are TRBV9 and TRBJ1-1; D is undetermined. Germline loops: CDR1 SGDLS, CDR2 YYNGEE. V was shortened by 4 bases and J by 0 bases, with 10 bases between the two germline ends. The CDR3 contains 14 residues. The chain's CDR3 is CASSRGDLNTEAFF. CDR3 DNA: TGTGCCAGCAGCCGGGGAGACCTGAACACTGAAGCTTTCTTT.

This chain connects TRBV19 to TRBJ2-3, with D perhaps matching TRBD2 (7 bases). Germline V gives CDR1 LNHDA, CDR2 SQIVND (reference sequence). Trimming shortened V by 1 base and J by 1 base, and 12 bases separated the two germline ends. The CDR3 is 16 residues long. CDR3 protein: CASSIVGGRGTDTQYF. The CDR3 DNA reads TGTGCCAGTAGTATAGTCGGGGGGCGCGGCACAGATACGCAGTATTTT.

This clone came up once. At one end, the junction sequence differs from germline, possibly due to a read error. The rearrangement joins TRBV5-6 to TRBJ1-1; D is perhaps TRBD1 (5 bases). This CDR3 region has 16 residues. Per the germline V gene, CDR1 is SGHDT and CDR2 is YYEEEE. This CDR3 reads CASSILSRGLKTEAFF. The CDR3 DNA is TGTGCCAGCAGCATCCTTTCAAGGGGATTGAAAACTGAAGCTTTCTTT.

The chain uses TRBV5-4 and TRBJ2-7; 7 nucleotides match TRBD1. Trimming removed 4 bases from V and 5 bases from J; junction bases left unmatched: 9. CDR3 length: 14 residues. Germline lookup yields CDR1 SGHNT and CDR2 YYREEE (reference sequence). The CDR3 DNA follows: TGTGCCAGCAGCCCTGGACAGGCATCGGACGAGCAGTACTTC. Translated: CASSPGQASDEQYF.

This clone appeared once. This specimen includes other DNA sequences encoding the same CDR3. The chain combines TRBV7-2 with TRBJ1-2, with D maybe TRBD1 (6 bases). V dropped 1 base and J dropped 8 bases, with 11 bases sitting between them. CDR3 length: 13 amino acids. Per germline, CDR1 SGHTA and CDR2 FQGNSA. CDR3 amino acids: CASSLDRVGGYTF. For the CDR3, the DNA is TGTGCCAGCAGCTTAGACAGGGTGGGAGGCTACACCTTC.

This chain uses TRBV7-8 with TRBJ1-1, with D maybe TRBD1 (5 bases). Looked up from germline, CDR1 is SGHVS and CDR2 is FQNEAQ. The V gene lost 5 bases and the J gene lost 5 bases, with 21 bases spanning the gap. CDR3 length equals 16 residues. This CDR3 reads CASSNARFWGGTEAFF. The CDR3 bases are TGTGCCAGCAGCAATGCCCGGTTTTGGGGGGGGACTGAAGCTTTCTTT.

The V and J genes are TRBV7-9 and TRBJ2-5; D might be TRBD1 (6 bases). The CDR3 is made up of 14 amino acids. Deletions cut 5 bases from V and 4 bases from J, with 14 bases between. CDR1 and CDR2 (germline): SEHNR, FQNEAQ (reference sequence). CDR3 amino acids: CASSPTGLSETQYF. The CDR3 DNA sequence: TGTGCCAGCAGCCCTACAGGGCTGTCAGAGACCCAGTACTTC. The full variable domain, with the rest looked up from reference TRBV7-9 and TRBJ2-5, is DTGVSQNPRHKITKRGQNVTFRCDPISEHNRLYWYRQTLGQGPEFLTYFQNEAQLEKSRLLSDRFSAERPKGSFSTLEIQRTEQGDSAMYLCASSPTGLSETQYFGPGTRLLVL.

The CDR3 DNA is TGTGCCAGCACCGGACAGAGGATAAACTATGGCTACACCTTC. Protein product: CASTGQRINYGYTF. The chain couples TRBV2 to TRBJ1-2; D may be TRBD1 (6 bases). CDR1 is SNHLY, CDR2 FYNNEI, per germline. This CDR3 region has 14 residues. Trimming pared 7 bases from V and 2 bases from J, leaving 14 bases between.

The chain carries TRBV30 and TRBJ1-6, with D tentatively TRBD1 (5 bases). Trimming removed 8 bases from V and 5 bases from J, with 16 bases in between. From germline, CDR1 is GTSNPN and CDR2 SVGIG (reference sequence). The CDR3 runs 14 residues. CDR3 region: CAPQQGADNSPLHF. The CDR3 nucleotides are TGTGCCCCCCAGCAGGGTGCCGATAATTCACCCCTCCACTTT.

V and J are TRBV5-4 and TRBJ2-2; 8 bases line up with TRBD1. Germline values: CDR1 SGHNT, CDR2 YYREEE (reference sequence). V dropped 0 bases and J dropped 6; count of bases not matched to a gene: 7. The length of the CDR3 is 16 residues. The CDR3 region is CASSLGRRQGSGELFF. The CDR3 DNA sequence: TGTGCCAGCAGCTTGGGCAGACGACAGGGGTCCGGGGAGCTGTTTTTT.

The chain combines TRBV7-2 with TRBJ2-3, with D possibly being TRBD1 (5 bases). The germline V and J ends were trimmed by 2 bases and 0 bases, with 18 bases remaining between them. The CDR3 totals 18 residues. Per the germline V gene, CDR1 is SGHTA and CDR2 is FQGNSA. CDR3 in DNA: TGTGCCAGCAGCTTAACTGGCCCAGGGTCAACAAGCACAGATACGCAGTATTTT. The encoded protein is CASSLTGPGSTSTDTQYF.

CDR3 sequence reads: CASSLGPGGYTKNIQYF. The CDR3 DNA is TGCGCCAGCAGCTTGGGCCCAGGGGGCTATACCAAAAACATTCAGTACTTC. The rearrangement links TRBV5-1 to TRBJ2-4, with 8 positions matching TRBD1. The length of the CDR3 is 17 residues. After removal of 0 bases from V and 2 bases from J, the junction contained 7 bases not matched to a gene. CDR1 is SGHRS and CDR2 is YFSETQ in the germline V gene.

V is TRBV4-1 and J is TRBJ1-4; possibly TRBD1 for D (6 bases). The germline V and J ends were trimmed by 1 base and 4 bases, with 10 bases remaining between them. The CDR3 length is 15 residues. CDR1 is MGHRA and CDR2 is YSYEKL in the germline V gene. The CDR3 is CASSQGPRGNEKLFF. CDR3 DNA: TGCGCCAGCAGCCAAGGGCCCAGGGGTAATGAAAAACTGTTTTTT.

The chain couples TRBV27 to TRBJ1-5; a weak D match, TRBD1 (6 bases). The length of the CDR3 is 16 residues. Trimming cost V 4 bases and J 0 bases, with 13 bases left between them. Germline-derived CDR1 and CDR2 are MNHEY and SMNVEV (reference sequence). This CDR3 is CASSSRTEDSNQPQHF. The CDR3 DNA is TGTGCCAGCAGTTCTCGGACAGAGGATAGCAATCAGCCCCAGCATTTT.

CDR3 sequence (DNA): TGTGCCAGCAGTTCAGGGTTGAACACTGAAGCTTTCTTT. Protein sequence: CASSSGLNTEAFF. The chain links TRBV27 to TRBJ1-1; D is perhaps TRBD1 (5 bases). This CDR3 has 13 residues. In germline, CDR1 is MNHEY, CDR2 SMNVEV (reference sequence). Between the trimmed V and J ends, which lost 4 bases and 0 bases, there was a span of 6 bases.

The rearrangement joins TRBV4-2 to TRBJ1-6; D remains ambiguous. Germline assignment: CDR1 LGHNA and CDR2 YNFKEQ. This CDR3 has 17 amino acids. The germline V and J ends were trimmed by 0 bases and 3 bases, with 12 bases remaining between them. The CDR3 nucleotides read TGTGCCAGCAGCCAAGAAGGCCCGACTCTCTATAATTCACCCCTCCACTTT. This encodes CASSQEGPTLYNSPLHF.

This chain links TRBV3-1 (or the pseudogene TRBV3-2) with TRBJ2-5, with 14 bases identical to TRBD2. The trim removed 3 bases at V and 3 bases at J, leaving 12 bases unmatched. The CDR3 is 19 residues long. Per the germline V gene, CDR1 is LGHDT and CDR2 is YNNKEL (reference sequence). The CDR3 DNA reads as TGTGCCAGCAGCCAGACTTGGACTAGCGGGGGGCCTTCTGAAGAGACCCAGTACTTC. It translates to CASSQTWTSGGPSEETQYF.

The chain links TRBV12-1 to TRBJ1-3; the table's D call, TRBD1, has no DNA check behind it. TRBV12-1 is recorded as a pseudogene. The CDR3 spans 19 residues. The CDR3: CASSLNETGTVFSGNTIYF. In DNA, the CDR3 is TGTGCCAGCAGCTTAAATGAGACCGGGACAGTCTTCTCTGGAAACACCATATATTTT.

The CDR3, as DNA: TGTGCCAGCAGCTTAGCGCCAGGGCTAGCCAAAAACATTCAGTACTTC. Protein: CASSLAPGLAKNIQYF. This chain uses TRBV7-2 with TRBJ2-4; perhaps TRBD1 as D (5 bases). CDR3 size: 16 residues. Trimming removed 0 bases at V and 0 bases at J, with 9 bases between. The germline V gene has CDR1 SGHTA and CDR2 FQGNSA. Using reference TRBV7-2 and TRBJ2-4 for the parts outside the CDR3, the full variable domain is GAGVSQSPSNKVTEKGKDVELRCDPISGHTALYWYRQSLGQGLEFLIYFQGNSAPDKSGLPSDRFSAERTGGSVSTLTIQRTQQEDSAVYLCASSLAPGLAKNIQYFGAGTRLSVL.

CDR3 nucleotides: TGCGCCAGCAGCGCGGACGGGGGGAGCTCCTACAATGAGCAGTTCTTC. It yields the protein CASSADGGSSYNEQFF. The chain uses TRBV5-1 and TRBJ2-1; 7 nucleotides align to TRBD2. The CDR3 has 16 residues. After removal of 4 bases from V and 0 bases from J, the junction contained 7 bases not matched to a gene. Looked up from germline, CDR1 is SGHRS and CDR2 is YFSETQ.

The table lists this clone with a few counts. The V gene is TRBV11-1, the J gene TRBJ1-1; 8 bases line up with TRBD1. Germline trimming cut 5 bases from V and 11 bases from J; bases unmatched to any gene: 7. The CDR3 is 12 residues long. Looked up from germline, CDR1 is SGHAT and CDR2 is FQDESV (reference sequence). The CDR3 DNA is TGTGCCAGCAGCCACACGGGACAGGTGGCTTTCTTT. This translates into CASSHTGQVAFF. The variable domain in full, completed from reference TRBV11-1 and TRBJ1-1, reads EAEVAQSPRYKITEKSQAVAFWCDPISGHATLYWYRQILGQGPELLVQFQDESVVDDSQLPKDRFSAERLKGVDSTLKIQPAELGDSAMYLCASSHTGQVAFFGQGTRLTVV.